These 31 T cell receptor beta chains came from one sample sequenced in a study of regulatory T cells in long-lasting Graves disease. With iRepertoire HTBI primers and Arm-PCR of CDR3 regions, TCR beta libraries were built. Each CDR3 protein gets one entry after TCRdb re-called the multiplex PCR reads with MiXCR. The sample carries 680,000 or so distinct CDR3 sequences, 15% to 20% recorded once. This sample's time point: newly diagnosed GD, antithyroid drugs for less than 3 months. The authors made the TCR library using RNA they extracted from PBMCs. Another study also made use of these data, one on T cells in Graves' hyperthyroidism and ophthalmopathy.

Sequences were derived from peripheral blood mononuclear cells (PBMCs), sampled at new diagnosis, from a patient treated with antithyroid drugs. The receptor source for this set is a woman younger than 45 with Graves disease.

A few counts support this clonotype. This chain joins TRBV11-2 and TRBJ2-1, with TRBD2 matching over 9 bases. With 6 bases clipped from V and 1 base from J, the junction kept 4 bases outside the gene matches. The CDR3 is 15 residues long. Germline V gene data show CDR1 as SGHAT and CDR2 as FQNNGV. The CDR3, as DNA: TGTGCCAGCAGTCGACTAGCGGAATCCTACAATGAGCAGTTCTTC. This translates into CASSRLAESYNEQFF.

This chain links TRBV29-1 with TRBJ2-7; possible D gene TRBD2, 5 bases. Per germline, CDR1 SQVTM and CDR2 ANQGSEA. The CDR3 is 14 residues long. Deletions cut 1 base from V and 5 bases from J, with 15 bases between. CDR3: CSVEAGLWKDEQYF. The CDR3 DNA sequence: TGCAGCGTTGAAGCAGGACTCTGGAAGGACGAGCAGTACTTC.

The chain joins TRBV3-1 to TRBJ2-3, with D perhaps TRBD1 (5 bases). The CDR3 is 17 residues long. Germline values: CDR1 LGHDT, CDR2 YNNKEL (reference sequence). V shed 1 base and J shed 0 bases, with 14 bases lying between them. The CDR3 sequence: CASSQVGAGPSTDTQYF. CDR3 DNA sequence: TGTGCCAGCAGCCAAGTTGGGGCAGGACCTAGCACAGATACGCAGTATTTT.

This clonotype was detected a few times. CDR3 in DNA: TGTGCCTGGAGTGTAAGGCTCGCCGGGGAGCTGTTTTTT. Translating gives CAWSVRLAGELFF. The chain is built from TRBV30 and TRBJ2-2; D call uncertain. With 0 bases removed from V and 6 bases from J, the gap between germline ends came to 8 bases. This CDR3 is 13 amino acids long. Germline CDR1 reads GTSNPN; CDR2 reads SVGIG (reference sequence).

This clonotype was counted ten times or more. The V call is TRBV7-2, the J call TRBJ1-1; 9 bases fit TRBD1. V lost 5 bases and J lost 5; bases outside the gene matches: 9. This CDR3 comprises 15 residues. Germline CDR1 and CDR2: SGHTA and FQGNSA. The CDR3, as DNA: TGTGCCAGCAGCCCGCCGGACAGGGGCGGAACTGAAGCTTTCTTT. This translates into CASSPPDRGGTEAFF. Drawing the rest from reference TRBV7-2 and TRBJ1-1, the complete variable domain is GAGVSQSPSNKVTEKGKDVELRCDPISGHTALYWYRQSLGQGLEFLIYFQGNSAPDKSGLPSDRFSAERTGGSVSTLTIQRTQQEDSAVYLCASSPPDRGGTEAFFGQGTRLTVV.

This clonotype was detected a few times. J is TRBJ1-4 and V is TRBV20-1; a possible D gene is TRBD1 (6 bases). V was clipped by 3 bases and J by 8 bases, with 10 bases between them. This CDR3 has 12 amino acids. CDR1 is DFQATT and CDR2 is SNEGSKA in the germline V gene (reference sequence). The CDR3 DNA reads TGCAGTGCTAGGGGGGGCGTAGAAAAACTGTTTTTT. Residues: CSARGGVEKLFF.

The J gene is TRBJ1-1, the V gene TRBV11-2; perhaps TRBD1 as D (5 bases). Trimming removed 5 bases at V and 7 bases at J, with 11 bases between. The length of the CDR3 is 12 residues. Germline values: CDR1 SGHAT, CDR2 FQNNGV. CDR3 loop: CASSLGLIEAFF. The CDR3, as DNA: TGTGCCAGCAGCCTGGGACTTATTGAAGCTTTCTTT.

This clonotype has just a few counts. V is TRBV20-1 and J is TRBJ2-1, with 10 bases identical to TRBD2. The V gene's germline CDR1 is DFQATT and CDR2 SNEGSKA (reference sequence). Germline trimming cut 6 bases from V and 7 bases from J; bases unmatched to any gene: 9. The CDR3 covers 14 residues. The CDR3 spells CSAVSGRSYNEQFF. The CDR3 DNA sequence: TGCAGTGCGGTTAGCGGGAGGTCTTATAATGAGCAGTTCTTC.

This clonotype was observed at least ten times. The chain recombines TRBV7-9 with TRBJ2-5, with 9 bases lining up with TRBD1. V dropped 4 bases and J dropped 9; count of bases not matched to a gene: 15. This CDR3 has 16 residues. Looked up from germline, CDR1 is SEHNR and CDR2 is FQNEAQ (reference sequence). As DNA, the CDR3 is TGTGCCAGCAGCTCAAGGACCGGGACAGGGTGGAGGGCCCAGTACTTC. Protein sequence: CASSSRTGTGWRAQYF. The entire variable domain, with the rest obtained from reference TRBV7-9 and TRBJ2-5, is as follows: DTGVSQNPRHKITKRGQNVTFRCDPISEHNRLYWYRQTLGQGPEFLTYFQNEAQLEKSRLLSDRFSAERPKGSFSTLEIQRTEQGDSAMYLCASSSRTGTGWRAQYFGPGTRLLVL.

In this sample, this clonotype turned up many times. J is TRBJ2-7 and V is TRBV28; D call uncertain. Trimming took 6 bases from V and 9 from J, leaving 18 bases between them. The CDR3 totals 13 residues. In germline, CDR1 is MDHEN, CDR2 SYDVKM. The CDR3 DNA sequence: TGTGCCAGCAGCATCGCGCTCCAAGACGGGCAGTACTTC. It is translated as CASSIALQDGQYF.

This clonotype was observed at least ten times. V is TRBV2 and J is TRBJ1-5; D perhaps matches TRBD1 (5 bases). CDR3 length: 14 amino acids. Trimming removed 3 bases at V and 5 bases at J, with 11 bases between. The V gene's germline CDR1 is SNHLY and CDR2 FYNNEI. The CDR3 region is CASSDGGLHQPQHF. CDR3 DNA sequence: TGTGCCAGCAGTGACGGGGGGTTGCATCAGCCCCAGCATTTT.

With respect to this clonotype: A much larger clone sits a single nucleotide away, making a read error possible. This chain joins TRBV5-1 and TRBJ1-2; D perhaps matches TRBD1 (5 bases). Germline lookup yields CDR1 SGHRS and CDR2 YFSETQ. The CDR3 length is 15 residues. With 4 bases removed from V and 9 bases from J, the gap between germline ends came to 22 bases. Here the CDR3 DNA reads TGCGCCAGCAGCGCCGCCCCGGCGAGGGGAGATAGCTACACCTTC. Translation gives CASSAAPARGDSYTF. The whole variable domain, filled in from reference TRBV5-1 and TRBJ1-2, reads KAGVTQTPRYLIKTRGQQVTLSCSPISGHRSVSWYQQTPGQGLQFLFEYFSETQRNKGNFPGRFSGRQFSNSRSEMNVSTLELGDSALYLCASSAAPARGDSYTFGSGTRLTVV.

This clonotype was seen repeatedly, ten times or more. V and J are TRBV28 and TRBJ2-1, with 9 bases that match TRBD2. Trimming removed 6 bases from V and 4 bases from J; junction bases left unmatched: 13. In germline, CDR1 is MDHEN, CDR2 SYDVKM. The CDR3 length is 17 residues. The CDR3: CASSSPPGTSRYNEQFF. CDR3 sequence (DNA): TGTGCCAGCAGCTCCCCCCCGGGGACTAGCAGATACAATGAGCAGTTCTTC.

In its sample, this clonotype was seen many times. The chain employs TRBV28 and TRBJ1-2; no firm D call. V lost 4 bases, J lost 13 bases, and 10 bases lay in between. CDR3 length: 10 amino acids. In germline, CDR1 is MDHEN, CDR2 SYDVKM. This CDR3 reads CASSSRGPTF. The CDR3 coding sequence is TGTGCCAGCAGTTCCCGTGGGCCCACCTTC.

This clonotype was recorded at least ten times. The CDR3 here is CASSPRAQETQYF. In DNA, the CDR3 is TGTGCCAGCTCACCCCGGGCCCAAGAGACCCAGTACTTC. The chain recombines TRBV18 with TRBJ2-5; the D is unclear. Germline CDR1 and CDR2: KGHSH and LQKENI. V was pared by 3 bases and J by 1 base, with 6 bases between. This CDR3 has 13 amino acids.

The chain couples TRBV27 to TRBJ2-1, with unresolved D. CDR3 length: 15 residues. CDR1 and CDR2 from the germline V gene are MNHEY and SMNVEV (reference sequence). With 6 bases removed from V and 0 bases from J, the gap between germline ends came to 12 bases. As DNA, the CDR3 is TGTGCCAGCAGAATTTTCCACGCCTCCTACAATGAGCAGTTCTTC. It yields the protein CASRIFHASYNEQFF.

Many counts were recorded for this clonotype. The chain recombines TRBV3-1 with TRBJ2-1; the D gene is possibly TRBD2 (5 bases). The CDR3 loop spans 14 amino acids. Trimming cost V 4 bases and J 9 bases, with 16 bases left between them. Germline CDR1 is LGHDT and CDR2 is YNNKEL (reference sequence). This CDR3 is CASSLLQIAFEQFF. The DNA for the CDR3 is TGTGCCAGCAGCCTCCTTCAAATAGCGTTTGAGCAGTTCTTC.

The J gene is TRBJ2-6, the V gene TRBV2, with a possible D match to TRBD2 (5 bases). CDR1 is SNHLY, CDR2 FYNNEI, per germline. V lost 6 bases and J 1 base, leaving 7 bases between the germline ends. The CDR3 has 14 amino acids. The CDR3 bases are TGTGCCAGCAGGAGGGTTTCTGGGGCCAACGTCCTGACTTTC. Translation: CASRRVSGANVLTF.

The gene calls are TRBV14 and TRBJ1-1; no definite D call. Deletions cut 4 bases from V and 7 bases from J, with 10 bases between. This CDR3 is built from 12 residues. Germline lookup yields CDR1 SGHDN and CDR2 FVKESK. The CDR3 DNA reads as TGTGCCAGCAGCCTATGGAACGTTGAAGCTTTCTTT. It translates to CASSLWNVEAFF.

This clonotype has at least ten counts. The chain couples TRBV20-1 to TRBJ1-1, with D tentatively TRBD1 (5 bases). This CDR3 has 13 amino acids. CDR1 DFQATT and CDR2 SNEGSKA come from the germline V gene (reference sequence). Trimming pared 6 bases from V and 3 bases from J, leaving 14 bases between. The CDR3 nucleotides are TGCAGTGCCGAAGTTCGGGGCGACACTGAAGCTTTCTTT. Translation: CSAEVRGDTEAFF.

This chain uses TRBV4-2 with TRBJ1-4, with 7 nucleotides matching TRBD1. Germline CDR1 and CDR2: LGHNA and YNFKEQ. J was trimmed by 8 bases and V by 1 base; bases with no gene match: 10. This CDR3 spans 16 amino acids. For the CDR3, the DNA is TGTGCCAGCAGCCAAGTCATCAGGACAGGATACGAAAAACTGTTTTTT. Protein sequence: CASSQVIRTGYEKLFF.

This clonotype was observed a few times. The J gene is TRBJ2-1, the V gene TRBV24-1; TRBD2 aligns across 7 bases. The V segment lost 3 bases and the J segment 7 bases; nucleotides outside the gene matches: 14. The CDR3 totals 17 residues. CDR1 is KGHDR and CDR2 is SFDVKD in the germline V gene. For the CDR3, the DNA is TGTGCCACCAGTGATACCGCGGGAGCATCGGATCCAAATGAGCAGTTCTTC. It yields the protein CATSDTAGASDPNEQFF.

There are a few counts of this clonotype. The V call is TRBV5-5, the J call TRBJ2-3, with 10 bases fitting TRBD2. Germline V CDR1 and CDR2: SGHKS, YYEKEE (reference sequence). The CDR3 consists of 14 residues. The trim removed 0 bases at V and 8 bases at J, leaving 3 bases unmatched. The CDR3 protein is CASSLGLAGGTQYF. For the CDR3, the DNA is TGTGCCAGCAGCTTGGGACTAGCGGGCGGTACGCAGTATTTT.

This clonotype was picked up a small number of times. The J gene is TRBJ2-1, the V gene TRBV5-8; TRBD2 matches 11 bases. J was trimmed by 10 bases and V by 6 bases; bases with no gene match: 15. Germline CDR1 is SGHTS and CDR2 is YDEGEE. This CDR3 contains 16 residues. CDR3 bases: TGTGCCAGCAACCCAGGTAGCGGGAGGGTGACAAACGAGCAGTTCTTC. Protein sequence: CASNPGSGRVTNEQFF.

The table lists this clonotype with a few counts. The rearrangement uses TRBV5-1 and TRBJ1-2, with TRBD1 matching over 8 bases. This CDR3 is 13 amino acids long. Trimming removed 4 bases from V and 8 bases from J; junction bases left unmatched: 7. From germline, CDR1 is SGHRS and CDR2 YFSETQ. CDR3 region: CASSPQGAEGYTF. CDR3 bases: TGCGCCAGCAGCCCGCAGGGGGCGGAGGGCTACACCTTC. The complete variable domain, with remaining parts taken from reference TRBV5-1 and TRBJ1-2, reads KAGVTQTPRYLIKTRGQQVTLSCSPISGHRSVSWYQQTPGQGLQFLFEYFSETQRNKGNFPGRFSGRQFSNSRSEMNVSTLELGDSALYLCASSPQGAEGYTFGSGTRLTVV.

This rearrangement joins TRBV27 to TRBJ2-7, with D uncertain. This CDR3 contains 16 residues. V lost 4 bases and J lost 5, with 21 bases in between. The germline gives CDR1 MNHEY, CDR2 SMNVEV (reference sequence). The CDR3 sequence is CASSSPMAERLNEQYF. DNA of the CDR3: TGTGCCAGCAGTTCTCCCATGGCCGAGAGGCTAAACGAGCAGTACTTC.

This clonotype was detected many times. This sequence joins TRBV15 and TRBJ2-1; 7 bases map to TRBD2. Germline V gene sequence: CDR1 LNHNV, CDR2 YYDKDF (reference sequence). The CDR3 sequence is 15 residues long. Germline trimming cut 4 bases from V and 3 bases from J; bases unmatched to any gene: 6. In DNA form, the CDR3 reads TGTGCCACCAGCATGAGGGCGGGAGACTACAATGAGCAGTTCTTC. It specifies CATSMRAGDYNEQFF. Filled out from reference TRBV15 and TRBJ2-1, the complete variable domain reads DAMVIQNPRYQVTQFGKPVTLSCSQTLNHNVMYWYQQKSSQAPKLLFHYYDKDFNNEADTPDNFQSRRPNTSFCFLDIRSPGLGDTAMYLCATSMRAGDYNEQFFGPGTRLTVL.

This clonotype appeared many times. The chain has TRBV6-5 and TRBJ1-5; a possible D gene is TRBD1 (6 bases). Deletions cut 4 bases from V and 2 bases from J, with 15 bases between. The CDR3 has 16 amino acids. The germline CDR1 and CDR2 sequences are MNHEY and SVGAGI. CDR3 protein: CASSSSGAAGNQPQHF. The CDR3 nucleotides read TGTGCCAGCAGTTCGTCAGGGGCCGCGGGCAATCAGCCCCAGCATTTT.

As regards this clonotype: A much larger clone lies one base from this, so it may be a read error. The J gene is TRBJ1-5, the V gene TRBV20-1, with unresolved D. Germline values: CDR1 DFQATT, CDR2 SNEGSKA (reference sequence). Trimming cost V 0 bases and J 2 bases, with 11 bases left between them. CDR3 length: 15 residues. The CDR3 nucleotides are TGCAGTGCTAGAGATTTGCGGGATTGCAATCAGCCCCAGCATTTT. This gives the protein CSARDLRDCNQPQHF.

This clonotype was counted ten times or more. The chain employs TRBV7-8 and TRBJ2-1; D unresolved. CDR3 size: 16 residues. Germline CDR1 is SGHVS and CDR2 is FQNEAQ. Between the trimmed V and J ends, which lost 0 bases and 3 bases, there was a span of 12 bases. The CDR3 nucleotides are TGTGCCAGCAGCTTAGCTTCACTAACGAACTACAATGAGCAGTTCTTC. Translation: CASSLASLTNYNEQFF.

This clonotype showed up just a few times. The chain has TRBV4-1 and TRBJ2-3; 7 bases fit TRBD2. In germline, CDR1 is MGHRA, CDR2 YSYEKL. The CDR3 consists of 16 residues. J was trimmed by 1 base and V by 6 bases; bases with no gene match: 10. The CDR3 loop is CASSMGRAPGTDTQYF. The CDR3 nucleotides read TGCGCCAGCAGTATGGGGAGGGCCCCCGGCACAGATACGCAGTATTTT.